Below, one T cell receptor beta chain is given with its context. Deletions cut 1 base from V and 0 bases from J, with 7 bases between. There are 14 residues in the CDR3. Per the germline V gene, CDR1 is SGDLS and CDR2 is YYNGEE. This specimen comes from a study of blood T cell repertoires in COVID-19. Study as a whole: The samples span acute and convalescent COVID-19 from the United States, Italy and Spain.

Here immunoSEQ multiplex PCR was the method, and the copy in TCRdb shows in-frame clones only, minus some. The sample lists 200,000 to 250,000 clones; about nine tenths were seen once. The study drew participants aged about 18 to 95 years from roughly 25 US areas. Input material: PBMCs or T cells enriched from blood (not recorded which). The source of this sequence is a man aged 45-65 years who had been exposed to COVID-19. The chain employs TRBV9 and TRBJ1-1; D is undetermined. DNA of the CDR3: TGTGCCAGCAGCGTACACCACATGAACACTGAAGCTTTCTTT. Amino acids: CASSVHHMNTEAFF.